This T cell receptor (beta chain) comes out of a study of blood T cell repertoires in COVID-19. Overall study: COVID-19 samples collected from the United States, Italy and Spain covered acute and convalescent phases.

Authors' analysis steps: Amplification of reference gene primers was used by the study to estimate nucleated cell counts. Measured with immunoSEQ multiplex PCR; TCRdb has only the in-frame clones, and not every one. The D gene and trimming were derived from the DNA, and the V and J assignments and clone size from that table. The top ten clones hold 18% of a sample with about 200,000 clones, about 88% of them seen once. Patients from Seattle were sampled longitudinally, starting during active infection. The germline CDR1 and CDR2 sequences are SGHDT and YYEEEE. V shed 0 bases and J shed 3 bases, with 10 bases lying between them. There are 14 residues in the CDR3.

The sequencing input was peripheral blood. The sequence came from a man in his forties or fifties with COVID-19, enrolled during active disease. J is TRBJ2-7 and V is TRBV5-6; possible D gene TRBD1, 5 bases. CDR3 residues: CASSLVLQDYEQYF. Written as DNA, the CDR3 is TGTGCCAGCAGCTTGGTGTTACAGGACTACGAGCAGTACTTC.